This T cell receptor beta chain was sequenced for a study of control samples from healthy donors and cancer patients. The CDR3 consists of 11 residues. V dropped 0 bases and J dropped 2 bases, with 0 bases sitting between them. The germline CDR1 and CDR2 sequences are GTSNPN and SVGIG (reference sequence). Assay used: immunoSEQ multiplex PCR; TCRdb lists only in-frame clones, some missing. The repertoire holds 40,000 to 55,000 clones, 75% to 95% seen once, with roughly 23% in the top ten. The origin of this receptor is a woman between 40 and 50 years old with head and neck cancer. V usage is TRBV30 and J usage is TRBJ2-3; the D is unclear. The sample taken for sequencing was PBMCs. Here the CDR3 reads CAWSVTDTQYF. Here the CDR3 DNA reads TGTGCCTGGAGTGTCACAGATACGCAGTATTTT. Filled out from reference TRBV30 and TRBJ2-3, the complete variable domain reads SQTIHQWPATLVQPVGSPLSLECTVEGTSNPNLYWYRQAAGRGLQLLFYSVGIGQISSEVPQNLSASRPQDRQFILSSKKLLLSDSGFYLCAWSVTDTQYFGPGTRLTVL.